This is a list of T cell receptor beta chains from one sample in a study of blood T cell repertoires in COVID-19. The table came from immunoSEQ multiplex PCR; TCRdb's copy has only in-frame clones and leaves some out. The sample has about 110,000 clones, more than 65% seen once; the top ten hold around 4%. The sample was peripheral blood. The receptors here all came from a woman of 80 years or more with acute or convalescent COVID-19. Both conserved end residues are part of each CDR3. The D gene is left open where the match is weak. Clone size is given for some rows only: seen once, a few or many times, or a class if the clone is expanded.

D gene,J gene,V gene,clone size,CDR3 DNA,CDR3 protein
-,TRBJ1-5,TRBV21-1,-,TGTGCCAGCAGCAAAGCAGTCGACAGGCCACATCAGCCCCAGCATTTT,CASSKAVDRPHQPQHF
-,TRBJ2-1,TRBV9,-,TGTGCCAGCAGCGTGTTAGGTGGGAGCGGCTCCTACAATGAGCAGTTCTTC,CASSVLGGSGSYNEQFF
TRBD2,TRBJ2-4,TRBV9,-,TGTGCCAGCAGTCCCCGGGGGGGAGGAAACATTCAGTACTTC,CASSPRGGGNIQYF
-,TRBJ2-5,TRBV10-3,-,TGTGCCATCAGTGAGACGGACATCCAAGAGACCCAGTACTTC,CAISETDIQETQYF
-,TRBJ2-1,TRBV11-2,few,TGTGCCAGCAGCTTAGATAGGAGAACGGAGCAGTTCTTC,CASSLDRRTEQFF
-,TRBJ2-7,TRBV6-5,few,TGTGCCAGCAAAACGGGACTCCCGACTGACGAGCAGTACTTC,CASKTGLPTDEQYF
TRBD1,TRBJ1-2,TRBV19,-,TGTGCCAGTAGGTCCGGGACAGTCTATGGCTACACCTTC,CASRSGTVYGYTF
TRBD2,TRBJ2-5,TRBV19,few,TGTGCCACCCAAACTAGCGGGGGACAGGGGACCCAGTACTTC,CATQTSGGQGTQYF
TRBD2,TRBJ2-5,TRBV6-6,-,TGTGCCAGCAGTCCTACCTCCGGGACTAGCGGGAGTTGGCAGACCCAGTACTTC,CASSPTSGTSGSWQTQYF
-,TRBJ1-5,TRBV5-1,-,TGCGCCAGCAGCCCCGACAGTCCGACGATAGTGAGCAATCAGCCCCAGCATTTT,CASSPDSPTIVSNQPQHF
TRBD1,TRBJ2-7,TRBV28,-,TGTGCCAGCAGTTTCGACGGACAGGGGATCAGGCAGTACTTC,CASSFDGQGIRQYF
TRBD2,TRBJ2-2,TRBV19,-,TGTGCCAGTAGTAGGGGGGGGAACACCGGGGAGCTGTTTTTT,CASSRGGNTGELFF
TRBD2,TRBJ2-5,TRBV5-1,-,TGCGCCAGCAGCTTGGCTAGCGGGGGGGCCGACGAGACCCAGTACTTC,CASSLASGGADETQYF
TRBD1,TRBJ2-2,TRBV27,-,TGTGCCAGCAGAGACTGGGACAGGCCCGGGGAGCTGTTTTTT,CASRDWDRPGELFF
-,TRBJ2-5,TRBV4-2,-,TGTGCCAGCAGCCCAAGAGGGGAGACCCAGTACTTC,CASSPRGETQYF
TRBD2,TRBJ2-1,TRBV27,-,TGTGCCAGCAGTTTATCTCCGGGACTACCCACCTACAATGAGCAGTTCTTC,CASSLSPGLPTYNEQFF
TRBD2,TRBJ2-7,TRBV12-3/TRBV12-4,-,TGTGCCAGCAGTCTAGCGGGAGGGGGTGAGCAGTACTTC,CASSLAGGGEQYF
-,TRBJ1-2,TRBV10-3,-,TGTGCCATCAGTGTATCGGAGGGTGCTAACTATGGCTACACCTTC,CAISVSEGANYGYTF
TRBD1,TRBJ2-2,TRBV7-3,once,TGTGCCAGCAGCCCATACCGACAGGGGAGCACCGGGGAGCTGTTTTTT,CASSPYRQGSTGELFF
-,TRBJ2-2,TRBV5-5,-,TGTGCCAGCAGCTCCCTCACGGCTTTCGCGGCCGGGGAGCTGTTTTTT,CASSSLTAFAAGELFF
TRBD2,TRBJ2-3,TRBV5-4,-,TGTGCCAGCAGCTTGGTGGTTAGCGGGGGACGAACAGATACGCAGTATTTT,CASSLVVSGGRTDTQYF
-,TRBJ1-2,TRBV6-2/TRBV6-3,-,TGTGCCAGCAGTTACGGGGACATCCGATTAGCTAACTATGGCTACACCTTC,CASSYGDIRLANYGYTF
-,TRBJ1-4,TRBV5-4,-,TGTGCCAGCAATTCGGGGGGGAATGAAAAACTGTTTTTT,CASNSGGNEKLFF